This TCR beta chain was recorded in a study of blood T cell repertoires in COVID-19. Study-level background: There were acute and convalescent COVID-19 samples, and they came from the United States, Italy and Spain.

Authors' data handling: Amplification from reference gene primers served as the basis for estimated nucleated cell counts. Produced via immunoSEQ multiplex PCR; TCRdb's table is partial and in-frame only. The DNA was the basis for D and trimming; V, J and clone size are from that table. The data contain around 220,000 clones, 80% of them seen just once; the ten biggest clones take up 4.5% to 5.5%. This clone has only one observation. This same CDR3 is encoded by further DNA sequences in the sample. Germline V gene lookup returns CDR1 SGHNT and CDR2 YYREEE (reference sequence). This CDR3 spans 15 amino acids. V trimming: 0 bases; J trimming: 10 bases; junction bases outside the gene matches: 6.

The rearrangement uses TRBV5-4 and TRBJ2-1, with 11 bases fitting TRBD2. The clonotype was recovered from a human donor in a cohort sampled during active COVID-19. The specimen sequenced was peripheral blood. Written as DNA, the CDR3 is TGTGCCAGCAGCTTGGGGCTAGCGGGAGGCAGGGAGCAGTTCTTC. The encoded protein is CASSLGLAGGREQFF.